This T cell receptor beta chain is from a study of patients and donors after allogeneic stem cell transplantation. The germline V gene encodes CDR1 SGHTA and CDR2 FQGNSA. CDR3 length: 13 amino acids. Trimming removed 1 base at V and 4 bases at J, with 7 bases between. MiXCR, run by TCRdb on the RT-PCR reads, gives a single entry per CDR3 protein. The repertoire holds about 40,000 distinct CDR3 sequences, with 25% to 40% as singletons. The chain has TRBV7-2 and TRBJ1-2; D is ambiguous. This TCR was recovered from a human donor who was either an allogeneic HSCT recipient or a stem cell or donor lymphocyte infusion donor (not recorded which). It is not recorded whose cells these are; they may come from a transplant donor. Sequenced material: blood, either unsorted or a sorted T cell fraction (not recorded which). CDR3 DNA: TGTGCCAGCAGCTTAGATGGAGCCTATGGCTACACCTTC. Its protein is CASSLDGAYGYTF.